Following are 26 T cell receptor beta chains from one sample sequenced in a study of type 1 regulatory T cells. TCRdb reprocessed the reads with MiXCR, giving one entry per CDR3 protein. The sample contains under 85,000 distinct CDR3 sequences, roughly half of which appear only once. No antigens are known for them. Sequencing was performed on cultured non-Tr1 T cells, either the whole culture or a sorted T cell fraction (not recorded which). These receptors all stem from a human donor in good health.

This clonotype was seen a handful of times. The chain joins TRBV27 to TRBJ2-7; D is unclear. The CDR3 extends over 12 amino acids. Trimming shortened V by 0 bases and J by 3 bases, and 3 bases separated the two germline ends. Germline V gene sequence: CDR1 MNHEY, CDR2 SMNVEV (reference sequence). CDR3: CASSLSGYEQYF. CDR3 nucleotides: TGTGCCAGCAGTTTATCCGGCTACGAGCAGTACTTC.

CDR3 DNA sequence: TGTGCCAGCAGCTTCCTGGCTAGGCGGGAGACCCAGTACTTC. Translated, it gives CASSFLARRETQYF. The V call is TRBV7-2, the J call TRBJ2-5; D not resolved. The CDR3 is 14 amino acids. Germline V gene sequence: CDR1 SGHTA, CDR2 FQGNSA. V was trimmed by 3 bases and J by 5 bases, leaving 13 bases between them.

The chain uses TRBV6-1 and TRBJ1-5; a possible D gene is TRBD1 (5 bases). Per the germline V gene, CDR1 is MNHNS and CDR2 is SASEGT. Trimming stripped 2 bases from V and 0 bases from J, with 11 bases between. The CDR3 runs to 16 residues. CDR3 protein: CASSENRGSSNQPQHF. The CDR3 DNA sequence: TGTGCCAGCAGTGAAAATCGGGGCAGTAGCAATCAGCCCCAGCATTTT.

The gene calls are TRBV24-1 and TRBJ2-3; 10 nucleotides agree with TRBD2. The CDR3 loop spans 14 amino acids. Looked up from germline, CDR1 is KGHDR and CDR2 is SFDVKD. The V gene end was trimmed by 4 bases and the J gene end by 4 bases; junction bases not matched to a gene: 1. The CDR3 reads CATSESGGADTQYF. As DNA, the CDR3 is TGTGCCACCAGTGAAAGCGGGGGGGCAGATACGCAGTATTTT.

The chain recombines TRBV7-2 with TRBJ2-2; D remains ambiguous. This CDR3 is built from 12 residues. Germline loops: CDR1 SGHTA, CDR2 FQGNSA. Trimming shortened V by 5 bases and J by 3 bases, and 4 bases separated the two germline ends. The CDR3 here is CASSTYTGELFF. The CDR3 nucleotides read TGTGCCAGCAGCACTTACACCGGGGAGCTGTTTTTT.

In its sample, this clonotype is medium-sized. The rearrangement links TRBV20-1 to TRBJ1-1, with a weak D call TRBD1 (5 bases). V was cut by 0 bases and J by 5 bases, with 16 bases left in between. The CDR3 has 15 residues. Germline V gene lookup returns CDR1 DFQATT and CDR2 SNEGSKA (reference sequence). Here the CDR3 DNA reads TGCAGTGCTAGAGACATGCGGGGGAGTTCTACTGAAGCTTTCTTT. This gives the protein CSARDMRGSSTEAFF.

The chain links TRBV4-1 to TRBJ1-1; the D is unclear. V was shortened by 2 bases and J by 4 bases, with 5 bases between the two germline ends. This CDR3 has 12 residues. The germline gives CDR1 MGHRA, CDR2 YSYEKL. CDR3 in amino acids: CASSQRTTEAFF. DNA of the CDR3: TGCGCCAGCAGCCAACGTACCACTGAAGCTTTCTTT.

The rearrangement uses TRBV11-1 and TRBJ1-4; D unresolved. The CDR3 runs to 14 residues. Trimming removed 6 bases at V and 0 bases at J, with 8 bases between. Germline V gene sequence: CDR1 SGHAT, CDR2 FQDESV (reference sequence). CDR3 DNA sequence: TGTGCCAGCAGAAACGTAGCAACTAATGAAAAACTGTTTTTT. Translation: CASRNVATNEKLFF.

The CDR3 DNA is TGTGCCAGCTCACCATGGGGCTCTGGAAACACCATATATTTT. This encodes CASSPWGSGNTIYF. The chain joins TRBV18 to TRBJ1-3; D is undetermined. Per the germline V gene, CDR1 is KGHSH and CDR2 is LQKENI. V was pared by 2 bases and J by 0 bases, with 5 bases between. This CDR3 region has 14 residues.

The chain carries TRBV24-1 and TRBJ1-3; D is uncertain. CDR1 and CDR2 from the germline V gene are KGHDR and SFDVKD. The V end was cut by 3 bases, the J end by 4 bases, with 3 bases between. This CDR3 comprises 12 residues. The CDR3 protein is CATSDIGNTIYF. CDR3 bases: TGTGCCACCAGTGATATAGGAAACACCATATATTTT.

This chain uses TRBV4-1 with TRBJ2-3; a possible D gene is TRBD1 (5 bases). V was trimmed by 1 base and J by 2 bases, leaving 19 bases between them. Germline-derived CDR1 and CDR2 are MGHRA and YSYEKL. The CDR3 covers 18 residues. The CDR3 coding sequence is TGCGCCAGCAGCCAAGGTTTGTCAGGGCCATTCTACACAGATACGCAGTATTTT. Protein product: CASSQGLSGPFYTDTQYF.

This clonotype showed up just a few times. Germline is not matched at one junction end, which may reflect a read error. V gene TRBV5-1 combines with J gene TRBJ2-5; D possibly matches TRBD1 or TRBD2 (7 bases each). Per germline, CDR1 SGHRS and CDR2 YFSETQ. CDR3 size: 14 residues. The CDR3 sequence is CASTGGVTQGTQYF. For the CDR3, the DNA is TGCGCCAGCACAGGGGGGGTGACCCAAGGGACCCAGTACTTC. Looking up the rest from reference TRBV5-1 and TRBJ2-5 gives the full variable domain: KAGVTQTPRYLIKTRGQQVTLSCSPISGHRSVSWYQQTPGQGLQFLFEYFSETQRNKGNFPGRFSGRQFSNSRSEMNVSTLELGDSALYLCASTGGVTQGTQYFGPGTRLLVL.

The chain combines TRBV5-1 with TRBJ1-5, with 8 bases identical to TRBD1. Trimming at V came to 5 bases and at J to 6 bases, leaving 10 bases not matched to a gene. Germline CDR1 reads SGHRS; CDR2 reads YFSETQ. This CDR3 region has 15 residues. The CDR3 DNA reads as TGCGCCAGCAGTCAACAGGGGGGAGAGGGTCAGCCCCAGCATTTT. This translates into CASSQQGGEGQPQHF.

The CDR3 here is CASSLAASLAADTQYF. The DNA of the CDR3 is TGCGCCAGCAGCCTGGCTGCTAGCCTAGCCGCAGATACGCAGTATTTT. The V and J genes are TRBV5-1 and TRBJ2-3; D is possibly TRBD2 (5 bases). V was clipped by 4 bases and J by 4 bases, with 19 bases between them. The CDR3 runs 16 residues. Germline V gene sequence: CDR1 SGHRS, CDR2 YFSETQ.

The sample holds a few counts of this clonotype. The CDR3 loop reads CASSRFGAASYEQYF. DNA of the CDR3: TGTGCCAGCAGTCGCTTTGGGGCCGCCTCCTACGAGCAGTACTTC. The chain joins TRBV12-3 or TRBV12-4 to TRBJ2-7; D might be TRBD1 (5 bases). The CDR3 runs to 15 residues. V lost 5 bases to trimming and J lost 0 bases, with 14 bases between them.

A few counts support this clonotype. The V gene is TRBV11-2, the J gene TRBJ1-2; 8 positions match TRBD1. The CDR3 is made up of 13 amino acids. The germline V gene has CDR1 SGHAT and CDR2 FQNNGV. V lost 2 bases and J lost 6; bases outside the gene matches: 2. This chain's CDR3 is CASSLSGQDGYTF. The CDR3 DNA reads TGTGCCAGCAGCTTATCGGGACAGGATGGCTACACCTTC.

Details on this clonotype: The CDR3 ends on some other residue instead of the conserved phenylalanine or tryptophan, so this is likely a read error. The V gene is TRBV20-1, the J gene TRBJ2-7, with 10 bases matching TRBD2. Trimming cost V 0 bases and J 4 bases; bases outside gene matches: 3. Germline V gene lookup returns CDR1 DFQATT and CDR2 SNEGSKA (reference sequence). The CDR3 contains 14 residues. The CDR3 region has the DNA TGCAGTGCTAGAGAAGCGGGGGGGAAATACGAGCAGTACCTC. Protein sequence: CSAREAGGKYEQYL.

This clonotype was counted only a few times. The chain uses TRBV28 and TRBJ2-7, with TRBD1 matching 7 bases. Unmatched junction bases numbered 9, after V lost 4 bases and J lost 6 bases. Germline V gene data show CDR1 as MDHEN and CDR2 as SYDVKM. This CDR3 contains 14 residues. CDR3 in DNA: TGTGCCAGCAGTTCCCCCGACAGGGTGAGCGAGCAGTACTTC. This sequence encodes CASSSPDRVSEQYF.

V is TRBV5-1 and J is TRBJ2-5; no clear D gene. Germline V gene data show CDR1 as SGHRS and CDR2 as YFSETQ. V lost 4 bases and J 2 bases, leaving 9 bases between the germline ends. CDR3 length: 13 amino acids. In DNA form, the CDR3 reads TGCGCCAGCAGCACCCCACCTCAAGAGACCCAGTACTTC. This sequence encodes CASSTPPQETQYF.

CDR3 protein: CASSLRLLNTEAFF. Here the CDR3 DNA reads TGTGCCAGCAGTTTGCGGCTATTGAACACTGAAGCTTTCTTT. The chain joins TRBV12-3 or TRBV12-4 to TRBJ1-1, with D unclear. This CDR3 has 14 amino acids. V lost 3 bases, J lost 0 bases, and 8 bases lay in between.

CDR3: CASSPRTDEQYF. DNA for the CDR3: TGTGCCAGCTCACCAAGGACGGACGAGCAGTACTTC. The chain joins TRBV18 to TRBJ2-7; D unclear. The CDR3 runs 12 residues. V was clipped by 2 bases and J by 5 bases, with 7 bases between them. Germline V gives CDR1 KGHSH, CDR2 LQKENI. The variable domain in full, completed from reference TRBV18 and TRBJ2-7, reads NAGVMQNPRHLVRRRGQEARLRCSPMKGHSHVYWYRQLPEEGLKFMVYLQKENIIDESGMPKERFSAEFPKEGPSILRIQQVVRGDSAAYFCASSPRTDEQYFGPGTRLTVT.

The chain couples TRBV18 to TRBJ1-3; perhaps TRBD1 as D (6 bases). This CDR3 has 16 amino acids. V shed 2 bases and J shed 0 bases, with 11 bases lying between them. Germline lookup yields CDR1 KGHSH and CDR2 LQKENI. As DNA, the CDR3 is TGTGCCAGCTCACCAGTGACAGGAGACTCTGGAAACACCATATATTTT. Protein product: CASSPVTGDSGNTIYF.

This clonotype appeared a few times. The chain links TRBV10-3 to TRBJ2-1; perhaps TRBD1 as D (6 bases). The CDR3 is 17 residues long. Germline assignment: CDR1 ENHRY and CDR2 SYGVKD. V was pared by 6 bases and J by 4 bases, with 22 bases between. The CDR3 is CAISLTLLDREYNEQFF. Here the CDR3 DNA reads TGTGCCATCAGCCTAACCCTGCTGGACAGAGAATACAATGAGCAGTTCTTC.

V gene TRBV2 combines with J gene TRBJ2-5; D gene unclear. With 7 bases removed from V and 1 base from J, the gap between germline ends came to 7 bases. CDR3 length: 12 residues. CDR1 SNHLY and CDR2 FYNNEI come from the germline V gene. The CDR3 DNA sequence: TGTGCCAGCATAGGTGCCCAAGAGACCCAGTACTTC. It specifies CASIGAQETQYF.

The chain has TRBV6-6 and TRBJ2-7; 14 nucleotides match TRBD2. J gave up 4 bases and V 6 bases, and 14 bases lay outside the gene matches. The CDR3 extends over 18 amino acids. In germline, CDR1 is MNHNY, CDR2 SVGAGI (reference sequence). The CDR3 DNA sequence: TGTGCCAGCAGCCATCCCGGGACTAGCGGGGGCGGTGTGTACGAGCAGTACTTC. Its protein product is CASSHPGTSGGGVYEQYF.

The chain has TRBV12-3 or TRBV12-4 and TRBJ1-1; 7 nucleotides agree with TRBD1. The CDR3 length is 13 residues. V trimming: 8 bases; J trimming: 7 bases; junction bases outside the gene matches: 10. The CDR3 spells CASRVTGVGEAFF. CDR3 DNA sequence: TGTGCCAGCCGAGTCACAGGGGTAGGTGAAGCTTTCTTT.